A single sample gave rise to the 20 T cell receptor beta chains below, sequenced in a study of monozygotic twins with inflammatory bowel disease. Each CDR3 protein gets one entry in TCRdb, which reprocessed the 5' RACE reads and gives no DNA. The sample data list around 190,000 distinct CDR3 sequences. Specimen: blood. These receptor sequences come from a human donor with ulcerative colitis or Crohn's disease, or a healthy co-twin of an affected twin (not recorded which).

The chain is built from TRBV3-1 and TRBJ2-3. The CDR3 covers 12 residues. The germline V gene encodes CDR1 LGHDT and CDR2 YNNKEL (reference sequence). CDR3 sequence: CASSPAADTQYF.

The chain employs TRBV29-1 and TRBJ1-5; as DNA is missing, the TRBD1 call by TCRdb cannot be tested. The germline V gene has CDR1 SQVTM and CDR2 ANQGSEA. This CDR3 has 13 residues. CDR3 sequence reads: CSAKDSTSEPQHF.

The V and J genes are TRBV11-1 and TRBJ1-4. The CDR3 runs to 18 residues. In germline, CDR1 is SGHAT, CDR2 FQDESV (reference sequence). The CDR3 sequence: CASIPSGLLVSTNEKLFF.

Here the CDR3 reads CASSLSANQPQHF. The chain joins TRBV7-2 to TRBJ1-5. Germline values: CDR1 SGHTA, CDR2 FQGNSA. CDR3 size: 13 residues. Full variable domain (outside the CDR3, taken from reference TRBV7-2 and TRBJ1-5): GAGVSQSPSNKVTEKGKDVELRCDPISGHTALYWYRQSLGQGLEFLIYFQGNSAPDKSGLPSDRFSAERTGGSVSTLTIQRTQQEDSAVYLCASSLSANQPQHFGDGTRLSIL.

V gene TRBV6-1 combines with J gene TRBJ2-2; no DNA is available, so the TRBD2 call from TCRdb remains unchecked. This CDR3 is built from 14 residues. From germline, CDR1 is MNHNS and CDR2 SASEGT. The chain's CDR3 is CASGDGINTGELFF.

The chain has TRBV5-4 and TRBJ2-1; lacking DNA, the TRBD1 call made by TCRdb goes unchecked. The CDR3 has 17 residues. Germline-derived CDR1 and CDR2 are SGHNT and YYREEE (reference sequence). This CDR3 is CASSKDIGTGLYNEQFF.

The chain recombines TRBV5-6 with TRBJ2-5; TCRdb returns TRBD2, unconfirmable since there is no DNA. CDR3 length: 14 amino acids. From germline, CDR1 is SGHDT and CDR2 YYEEEE. CDR3 loop: CASSSSGGPETQYF.

This chain's CDR3 is CASGAGPSAGGYTF. The genes are TRBV7-3 and TRBJ1-2. This CDR3 comprises 14 residues. CDR1 and CDR2 from the germline V gene are SGHTA and FQGTGA.

The gene calls are TRBV20-1 and TRBJ1-5; TCRdb reports TRBD1, a call that lacks DNA to check it against. This CDR3 has 16 residues. Germline CDR1 DFQATT, CDR2 SNEGSKA (reference sequence). This chain's CDR3 is CSAVTGGRGVGQPQHF.

The V gene is TRBV2, the J gene TRBJ2-3; the D call from TCRdb, TRBD1, cannot be confirmed without DNA. Germline V gives CDR1 SNHLY, CDR2 FYNNEI. This CDR3 spans 14 amino acids. CDR3 loop: CASSLERGTDTQYF.

This chain connects TRBV7-9 to TRBJ1-2. This CDR3 comprises 15 residues. The V gene's germline CDR1 is SEHNR and CDR2 FQNEAQ (reference sequence). The CDR3 spells CASSLIRKAVRGYTF. Variable domain in full (rest from reference TRBV7-9 and TRBJ1-2): DTGVSQNPRHKITKRGQNVTFRCDPISEHNRLYWYRQTLGQGPEFLTYFQNEAQLEKSRLLSDRFSAERPKGSFSTLEIQRTEQGDSAMYLCASSLIRKAVRGYTFGSGTRLTVV.

This rearrangement joins TRBV2 to TRBJ1-2; the TCRdb D gene call, TRBD1, has no DNA to confirm it. The CDR3 runs to 15 residues. In germline, CDR1 is SNHLY, CDR2 FYNNEI. The CDR3 loop is CASSEAWQGAVGYTF.

This chain links TRBV20-1 with TRBJ1-6. CDR1 is DFQATT and CDR2 is SNEGSKA in the germline V gene (reference sequence). CDR3 length equals 13 residues. CDR3 sequence: CSAPGLNDSPLHF.

The chain is built from TRBV7-3 and TRBJ2-2. Germline V CDR1 and CDR2: SGHTA, FQGTGA. The CDR3 has 13 residues. The CDR3 here is CASSSFGAGELFF.

The CDR3 spells CASSRSWERGANTEAFF. The chain carries TRBV5-1 and TRBJ1-1. CDR3 length: 17 residues. Germline CDR1 and CDR2: SGHRS and YFSETQ. Supplemented by reference TRBV5-1 and TRBJ1-1, the full variable domain reads KAGVTQTPRYLIKTRGQQVTLSCSPISGHRSVSWYQQTPGQGLQFLFEYFSETQRNKGNFPGRFSGRQFSNSRSEMNVSTLELGDSALYLCASSRSWERGANTEAFFGQGTRLTVV.

The chain couples TRBV20-1 to TRBJ2-1; TCRdb outputs TRBD1, but without DNA this stays unchecked. In germline, CDR1 is DFQATT, CDR2 SNEGSKA (reference sequence). The CDR3 has 14 amino acids. The CDR3 loop is CSAPRPDGGNEQFF.

This sequence joins TRBV12-3 or TRBV12-4 and TRBJ1-6; the D call of TRBD1 rests on TCRdb alone, since no DNA is present to check it. This CDR3 is 14 amino acids long. The CDR3 here is CASSSGQGNSPLHF.

J is TRBJ1-4 and V is TRBV5-1; TCRdb's assignment of TRBD1 cannot be checked, as there is no DNA. Germline V CDR1 and CDR2: SGHRS, YFSETQ. The CDR3 is 15 residues long. The CDR3 loop is CASSSLGGTNEKLFF.

The chain's CDR3 is CASSLEFLRGAFTGELFF. This chain joins TRBV5-1 and TRBJ2-2; no DNA is available, so the TRBD2 call from TCRdb remains unchecked. This CDR3 region has 18 residues. Germline CDR1 and CDR2: SGHRS and YFSETQ. Full variable domain (outside the CDR3, taken from reference TRBV5-1 and TRBJ2-2): KAGVTQTPRYLIKTRGQQVTLSCSPISGHRSVSWYQQTPGQGLQFLFEYFSETQRNKGNFPGRFSGRQFSNSRSEMNVSTLELGDSALYLCASSLEFLRGAFTGELFFGEGSRLTVL.

This chain links TRBV3-1 with TRBJ1-1. CDR1 and CDR2 (germline): LGHDT, YNNKEL (reference sequence). The CDR3 is 12 residues long. The CDR3 loop reads CASSHHVAEAFF.